The clone carrying this T cell receptor beta chain was observed at least ten times. The data are from a study of low-dose radiotherapy and immunotherapy resistance in tumors. Overall study: Every two weeks, cyclophosphamide 200 mg/m2 was infused one day before radiation plus immunotherapy. Oral aspirin at 300 mg was taken daily by patients for four cycles, beginning on cycle 1 day 1.

The CDR3 runs to 18 residues. The V and J ends lost 6 bases and 6 bases, in that order; junction bases with no gene match: 20. Germline loops: CDR1 MGHDK, CDR2 SYGVNS. The time point is: after trial treatment. Treatment indicated: LDRT plus nivolumab, ipilimumab, low-dose cyclophosphamide and aspirin (RACIN trial). TRAV- and TRBV-specific primers primed first-strand cDNA, covering alpha and beta chains. Over about 18 PCR cycles, TCRs were amplified from a constant-region primer and V-primer adapter. TCRdb called the reads again in MiXCR, with one record for every CDR3 protein. Of 100,000 or so distinct CDR3 sequences listed, around 21% are singletons.

V and J are TRBV25-1 and TRBJ2-1; 7 bases align to TRBD1. The receptor was isolated from a male donor with prostate cancer. Here the sequenced sample was PBMCs, taken after low-dose radiotherapy plus immunotherapy. The CDR3 spells CASSAGQEIGWIINEQFF. Here the CDR3 DNA reads TGTGCCAGCAGCGCAGGACAGGAGATCGGCTGGATTATCAATGAGCAGTTCTTC.